These 6 T cell receptor beta chains originate from one sample sequenced in a study of blood T cells in healthy people across ages. The authors ran a second PCR of about 7 to 11 cycles using a sample-barcoded 5' primer and a J-beta primer mix. TCRdb re-analysed the 5' RACE reads in MiXCR, keeping a single row per CDR3 protein. The table records hundreds of thousands of distinct CDR3 sequences, 40% to 65% of them present only once. Sequenced: blood. Receptor source: a woman over 75 in good health.

This clonotype occurred a few times. V is TRBV7-9 and J is TRBJ1-5; D gene uncertain. With 2 bases removed from V and 6 bases from J, the gap between germline ends came to 17 bases. This CDR3 has 16 residues. Germline V gene lookup returns CDR1 SEHNR and CDR2 FQNEAQ (reference sequence). The CDR3 is CASSLSVGRAGQPQHF. In nucleotides, the CDR3 is TGTGCCAGCAGCTTATCGGTGGGGAGGGCTGGTCAGCCCCAGCATTTT.

This clonotype was seen ten or more times. The chain has TRBV5-1 and TRBJ2-1, with D perhaps matching TRBD2 (6 bases). CDR3 size: 13 residues. V was trimmed by 7 bases and J by 3 bases, leaving 11 bases between them. Germline V gene lookup returns CDR1 SGHRS and CDR2 YFSETQ. Written as DNA, the CDR3 is TGCGCCAGCTACCCAGCGGGCTACAATGAGCAGTTCTTC. Translation gives CASYPAGYNEQFF.

Ten or more counts support this clonotype. The V call is TRBV20-1, the J call TRBJ2-3, with TRBD2 matching 8 bases. V shed 6 bases and J 2 bases; nucleotides not matched to a gene: 4. This CDR3 spans 13 amino acids. Germline CDR1 is DFQATT and CDR2 is SNEGSKA (reference sequence). DNA of the CDR3: TGCAGTGCCTACGGGGGGGTCACAGATACGCAGTATTTT. Translating gives CSAYGGVTDTQYF.

V gene TRBV12-3 or TRBV12-4 combines with J gene TRBJ2-7, with TRBD2 matching 8 bases. The CDR3 sequence is 14 residues long. The V gene end was trimmed by 6 bases and the J gene end by 3 bases; junction bases not matched to a gene: 7. Written as DNA, the CDR3 is TGTGCCAGCAGCCCGGGACTAGGGATCTACGAGCAGTACTTC. Translated, it gives CASSPGLGIYEQYF.

The rearrangement uses TRBV2 and TRBJ2-3; TRBD1 is a possible D gene (8 bases). Deletions cut 3 bases from V and 4 bases from J, with 20 bases between. Germline V CDR1 and CDR2: SNHLY, FYNNEI. This CDR3 spans 17 amino acids. Here the CDR3 DNA reads TGTGCCAGCAGTGACCCAGGGGGCGCGGGGGTATCAGATACGCAGTATTTT. Translation: CASSDPGGAGVSDTQYF.

This clonotype was detected many times. The chain joins TRBV29-1 to TRBJ2-1; 7 bases align to TRBD1. The germline CDR1 and CDR2 sequences are SQVTM and ANQGSEA. This CDR3 comprises 13 residues. Germline trimming cut 1 base from V and 15 bases from J; bases unmatched to any gene: 12. CDR3 loop: CSVEVGGQAKRFF. The DNA for the CDR3 is TGCAGCGTTGAAGTCGGAGGACAGGCGAAACGGTTCTTC.